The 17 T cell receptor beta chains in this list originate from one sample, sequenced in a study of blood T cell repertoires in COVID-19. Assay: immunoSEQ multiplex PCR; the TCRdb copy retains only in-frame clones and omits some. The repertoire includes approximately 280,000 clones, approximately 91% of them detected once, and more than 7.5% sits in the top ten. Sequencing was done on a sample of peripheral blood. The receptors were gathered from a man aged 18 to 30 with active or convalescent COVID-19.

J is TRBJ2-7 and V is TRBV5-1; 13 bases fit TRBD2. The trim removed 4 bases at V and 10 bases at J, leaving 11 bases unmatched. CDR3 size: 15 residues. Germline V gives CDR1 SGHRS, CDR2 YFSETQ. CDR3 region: CASSLRTSGGGEQYF. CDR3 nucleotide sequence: TGCGCCAGCAGCCTGAGGACTAGCGGGGGAGGAGAACAGTACTTC. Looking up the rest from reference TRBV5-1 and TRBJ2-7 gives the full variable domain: KAGVTQTPRYLIKTRGQQVTLSCSPISGHRSVSWYQQTPGQGLQFLFEYFSETQRNKGNFPGRFSGRQFSNSRSEMNVSTLELGDSALYLCASSLRTSGGGEQYFGPGTRLTVT.

The CDR3 loop is CASSLLIRDKRNEQFF. The DNA of the CDR3 is TGTGCCAGCAGCTTACTAATCCGGGACAAAAGGAATGAGCAGTTCTTC. This sequence joins TRBV7-6 and TRBJ2-1, with D tentatively TRBD1 (6 bases). The germline V gene has CDR1 SGHVS and CDR2 FNYEAQ. Between the trimmed V and J ends, which lost 2 bases and 7 bases, there was a span of 18 bases. This CDR3 has 16 residues.

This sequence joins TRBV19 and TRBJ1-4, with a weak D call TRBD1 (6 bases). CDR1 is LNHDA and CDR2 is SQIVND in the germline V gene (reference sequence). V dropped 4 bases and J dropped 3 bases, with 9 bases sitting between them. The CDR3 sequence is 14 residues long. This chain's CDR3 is CASSNRDPNEKLFF. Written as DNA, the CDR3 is TGTGCCAGTAGTAACAGGGACCCTAATGAAAAACTGTTTTTT. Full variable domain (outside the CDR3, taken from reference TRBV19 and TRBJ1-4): DGGITQSPKYLFRKEGQNVTLSCEQNLNHDAMYWYRQDPGQGLRLIYYSQIVNDFQKGDIAEGYSVSREKKESFPLTVTSAQKNPTAFYLCASSNRDPNEKLFFGSGTQLSVL.

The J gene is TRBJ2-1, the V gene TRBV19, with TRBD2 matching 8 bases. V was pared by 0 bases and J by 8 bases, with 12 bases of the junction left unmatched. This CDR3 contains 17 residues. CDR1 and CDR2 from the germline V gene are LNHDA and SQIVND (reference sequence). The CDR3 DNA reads TGTGCCAGTAGTATAGATCCAGGGATAGCGGGGTTCTATGAGCAGTTCTTC. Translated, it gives CASSIDPGIAGFYEQFF. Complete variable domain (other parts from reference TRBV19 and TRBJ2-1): DGGITQSPKYLFRKEGQNVTLSCEQNLNHDAMYWYRQDPGQGLRLIYYSQIVNDFQKGDIAEGYSVSREKKESFPLTVTSAQKNPTAFYLCASSIDPGIAGFYEQFFGPGTRLTVL.

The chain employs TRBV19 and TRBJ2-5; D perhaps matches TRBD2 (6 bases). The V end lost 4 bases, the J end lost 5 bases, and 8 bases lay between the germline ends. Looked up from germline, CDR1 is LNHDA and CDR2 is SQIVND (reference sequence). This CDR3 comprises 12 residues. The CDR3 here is CASSTGAETQYF. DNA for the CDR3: TGTGCCAGTAGTACGGGAGCCGAGACCCAGTACTTC. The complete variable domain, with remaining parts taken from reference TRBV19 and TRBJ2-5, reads DGGITQSPKYLFRKEGQNVTLSCEQNLNHDAMYWYRQDPGQGLRLIYYSQIVNDFQKGDIAEGYSVSREKKESFPLTVTSAQKNPTAFYLCASSTGAETQYFGPGTRLLVL.

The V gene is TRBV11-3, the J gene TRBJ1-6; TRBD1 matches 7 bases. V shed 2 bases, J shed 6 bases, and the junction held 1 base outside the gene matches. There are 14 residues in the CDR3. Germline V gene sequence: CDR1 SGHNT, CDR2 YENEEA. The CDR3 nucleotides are TGTGCCAGCAGCTTAAACAGGGGTAATTCACCCCTCCACTTT. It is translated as CASSLNRGNSPLHF.

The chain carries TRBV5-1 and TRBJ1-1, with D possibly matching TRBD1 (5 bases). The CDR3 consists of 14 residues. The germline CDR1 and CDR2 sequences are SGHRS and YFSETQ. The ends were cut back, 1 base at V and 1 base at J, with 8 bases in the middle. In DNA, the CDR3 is TGCGCCAGCAGCTTGTTCCAGGGGAACACTGAAGCTTTCTTT. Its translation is CASSLFQGNTEAFF.

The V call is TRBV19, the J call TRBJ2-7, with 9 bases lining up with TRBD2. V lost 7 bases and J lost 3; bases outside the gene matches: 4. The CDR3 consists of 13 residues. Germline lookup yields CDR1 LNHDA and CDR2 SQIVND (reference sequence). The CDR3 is CASIGTSYYEQYF. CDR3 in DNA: TGTGCCAGTATTGGGACTAGCTACTACGAGCAGTACTTC. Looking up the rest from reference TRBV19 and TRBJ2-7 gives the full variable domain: DGGITQSPKYLFRKEGQNVTLSCEQNLNHDAMYWYRQDPGQGLRLIYYSQIVNDFQKGDIAEGYSVSREKKESFPLTVTSAQKNPTAFYLCASIGTSYYEQYFGPGTRLTVT.

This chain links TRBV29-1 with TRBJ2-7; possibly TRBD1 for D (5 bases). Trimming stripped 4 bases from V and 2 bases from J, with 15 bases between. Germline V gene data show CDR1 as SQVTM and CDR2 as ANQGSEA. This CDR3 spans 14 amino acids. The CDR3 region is CSVGIVDRPYEQYF. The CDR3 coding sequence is TGCAGCGTTGGGATCGTAGACAGACCCTACGAGCAGTACTTC.

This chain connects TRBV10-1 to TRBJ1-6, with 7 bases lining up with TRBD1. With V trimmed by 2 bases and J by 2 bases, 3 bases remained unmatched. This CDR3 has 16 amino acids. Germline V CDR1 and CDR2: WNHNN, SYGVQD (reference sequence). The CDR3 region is CASSEKGATYNSPLHF. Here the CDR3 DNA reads TGCGCCAGCAGTGAGAAGGGGGCCACCTATAATTCACCCCTCCACTTT.

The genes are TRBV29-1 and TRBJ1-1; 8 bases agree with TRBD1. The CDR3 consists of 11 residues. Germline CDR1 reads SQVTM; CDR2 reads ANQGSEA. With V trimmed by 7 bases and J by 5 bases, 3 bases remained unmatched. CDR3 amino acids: CSAGGATEAFF. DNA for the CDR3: TGCAGCGCAGGGGGCGCGACTGAAGCTTTCTTT. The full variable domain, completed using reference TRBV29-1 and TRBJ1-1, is SAVISQKPSRDICQRGTSLTIQCQVDSQVTMMFWYRQQPGQSLTLIATANQGSEATYESGFVIDKFPISRPNLTFSTLTVSNMSPEDSSIYLCSAGGATEAFFGQGTRLTVV.

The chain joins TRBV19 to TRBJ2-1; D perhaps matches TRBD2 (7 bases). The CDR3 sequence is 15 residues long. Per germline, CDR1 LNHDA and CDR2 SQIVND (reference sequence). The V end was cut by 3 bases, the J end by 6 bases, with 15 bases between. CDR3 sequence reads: CASSITGGGTNEQFF. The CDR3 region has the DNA TGTGCCAGTAGTATTACGGGGGGCGGAACCAATGAGCAGTTCTTC.

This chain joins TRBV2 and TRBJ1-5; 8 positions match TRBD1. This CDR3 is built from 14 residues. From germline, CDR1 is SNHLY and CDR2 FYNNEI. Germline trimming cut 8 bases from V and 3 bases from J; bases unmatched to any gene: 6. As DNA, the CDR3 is TGTGCCAGCCGTGCAGGGGGCTACAATCAGCCCCAGCATTTT. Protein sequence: CASRAGGYNQPQHF.

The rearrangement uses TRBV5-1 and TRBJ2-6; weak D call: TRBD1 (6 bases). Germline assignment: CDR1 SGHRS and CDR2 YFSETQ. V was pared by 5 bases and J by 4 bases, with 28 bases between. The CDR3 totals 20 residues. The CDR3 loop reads CASRLSPWGPTGPGANVLTF. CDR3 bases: TGCGCCAGCAGATTATCCCCTTGGGGGCCTACAGGGCCCGGGGCCAACGTCCTGACTTTC.

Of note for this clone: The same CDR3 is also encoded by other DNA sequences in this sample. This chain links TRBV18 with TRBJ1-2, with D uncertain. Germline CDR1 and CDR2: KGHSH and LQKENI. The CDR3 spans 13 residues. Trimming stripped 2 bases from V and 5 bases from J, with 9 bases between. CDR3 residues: CASSPGGDYGYTF. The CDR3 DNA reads TGTGCCAGCTCACCAGGCGGAGATTATGGCTACACCTTC.

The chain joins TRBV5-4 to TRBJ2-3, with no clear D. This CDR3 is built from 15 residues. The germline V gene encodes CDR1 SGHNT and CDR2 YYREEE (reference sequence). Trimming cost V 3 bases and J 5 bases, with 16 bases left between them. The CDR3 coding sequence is TGTGCCAGCAGCTCCCCAGTCCCGGGTCGAGATACGCAGTATTTT. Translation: CASSSPVPGRDTQYF.

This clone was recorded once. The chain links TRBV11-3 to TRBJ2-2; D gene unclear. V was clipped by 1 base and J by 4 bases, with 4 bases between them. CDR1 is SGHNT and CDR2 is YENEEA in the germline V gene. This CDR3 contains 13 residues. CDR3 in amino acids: CASSLGGTGELFF. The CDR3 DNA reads TGTGCCAGCAGCTTAGGAGGCACCGGGGAGCTGTTTTTT. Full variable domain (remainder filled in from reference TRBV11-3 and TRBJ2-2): EAGVVQSPRYKIIEKKQPVAFWCNPISGHNTLYWYLQNLGQGPELLIRYENEEAVDDSQLPKDRFSAERLKGVDSTLKIQPAELGDSAVYLCASSLGGTGELFFGEGSRLTVL.